These T cell receptor beta chains were read from a single sample in a study of blood T cell repertoires in COVID-19. The data were produced by immunoSEQ multiplex PCR, yet TCRdb's version contains in-frame clones alone and is incomplete. This table holds 110,000 or so clones, 80% to 90% found once. The source material was peripheral blood. The receptors here all came from a man between 65 and 79 years old who had recovered from COVID-19. CDR3s include the opening cysteine and the closing phenylalanine or tryptophan. Each record gives: D gene, J gene, V gene, CDR3 length, CDR3 protein, CDR3 DNA. D genes are given only for firm matches.

d_gene: TRBD1
j_gene: TRBJ2-7
v_gene: TRBV29-1
len: 14
CDR3aa: CSVALTGGTYEQYF
CDR3nt: TGCAGCGTGGCTCTGACAGGGGGAACCTACGAGCAGTACTTC

d_gene: TRBD2
j_gene: TRBJ2-5
v_gene: TRBV27
len: 17
CDR3aa: CASSLGLAGGLVQTQYF
CDR3nt: TGTGCCAGCAGTTTAGGACTAGCGGGAGGTCTCGTCCAGACCCAGTACTTC

d_gene: TRBD1
j_gene: TRBJ1-2
v_gene: TRBV7-8
len: 16
CDR3aa: CASSLARTGSAYGYTF
CDR3nt: TGTGCCAGCAGCTTAGCGCGGACAGGGTCTGCCTATGGCTACACCTTC

d_gene: TRBD2
j_gene: TRBJ2-3
v_gene: TRBV7-3
len: 15
CDR3aa: CASSRRGGTTDTQYF
CDR3nt: TGTGCCAGCAGCCGACGGGGAGGGACCACAGATACGCAGTATTTT

d_gene: TRBD1
j_gene: TRBJ1-2
v_gene: TRBV4-3
len: 14
CDR3aa: CASSQGTGGYGYTF
CDR3nt: TGCGCCAGCAGCCAAGGGACAGGGGGATATGGCTACACCTTC

d_gene: -
j_gene: TRBJ2-2
v_gene: TRBV5-5
len: 16
CDR3aa: CASSSDPTGQGGELFF
CDR3nt: TGTGCCAGCAGCTCCGATCCGACAGGTCAGGGTGGGGAGCTGTTTTTT

d_gene: -
j_gene: TRBJ2-7
v_gene: TRBV27
len: 15
CDR3aa: CASSSPWGGTYEQYF
CDR3nt: TGTGCCAGCAGTTCCCCGTGGGGCGGAACCTACGAGCAGTACTTC

d_gene: -
j_gene: TRBJ1-1
v_gene: TRBV28
len: 13
CDR3aa: CASSSTRGTEAFF
CDR3nt: TGTGCCAGCAGTTCCACGCGGGGCACTGAAGCTTTCTTT

d_gene: TRBD1
j_gene: TRBJ1-2
v_gene: TRBV4-2
len: 14
CDR3aa: CASSESTGRLGYTF
CDR3nt: TGTGCCAGCAGCGAGTCGACAGGGAGACTTGGCTACACCTTC

d_gene: -
j_gene: TRBJ1-1
v_gene: TRBV7-9
len: 17
CDR3aa: CASSFTFVGRSGTEAFF
CDR3nt: TGTGCCAGCAGCTTTACTTTTGTGGGGCGGTCGGGCACTGAAGCTTTCTTT

d_gene: TRBD1
j_gene: TRBJ2-7
v_gene: TRBV6-6
len: 14
CDR3aa: CASREDRGPYEQYF
CDR3nt: TGTGCCAGCAGAGAGGACAGGGGGCCCTACGAGCAGTACTTC

d_gene: -
j_gene: TRBJ1-6
v_gene: TRBV18
len: 14
CDR3aa: CASSPRQGNSPLHF
CDR3nt: TGTGCCAGCTCACCACGGCAGGGGAATTCACCCCTCCACTTT

d_gene: -
j_gene: TRBJ1-2
v_gene: TRBV15
len: 14
CDR3aa: CATSRDFRVDGYTF
CDR3nt: TGTGCCACCAGCAGAGATTTCAGGGTCGATGGCTACACCTTC